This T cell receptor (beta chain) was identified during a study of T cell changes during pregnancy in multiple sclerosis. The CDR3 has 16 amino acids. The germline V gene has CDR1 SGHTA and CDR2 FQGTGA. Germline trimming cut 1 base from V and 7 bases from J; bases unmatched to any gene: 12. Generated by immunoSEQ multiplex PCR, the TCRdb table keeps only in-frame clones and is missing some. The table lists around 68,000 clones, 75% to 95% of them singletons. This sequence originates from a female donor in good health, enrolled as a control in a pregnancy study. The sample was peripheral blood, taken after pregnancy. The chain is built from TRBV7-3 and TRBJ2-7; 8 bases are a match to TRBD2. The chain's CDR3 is CASSLMGGGTFREQYF. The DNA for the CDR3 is TGTGCCAGCAGCTTAATGGGCGGGGGGACTTTCAGAGAGCAGTACTTC.